The TCR beta chain described here comes from a study of blood T cell repertoires in COVID-19. Study in general: T cells, B-cell-depleted T cells, or PBMCs provided the cDNA or gDNA that served as material.

As originally analysed: Amplification of reference gene primers provided the estimated nucleated cell counts. The assay was immunoSEQ multiplex PCR, and TCRdb's table has in-frame clones only and misses some. The V and J calls and clone size were taken over from that table, and D and trimming were inferred from the DNA. The profile covers 100,000 to 120,000 clones, with about 90% appearing a single time and about 2.2% taken by the ten largest. The sample taken for sequencing was peripheral blood. The sequence came from a human donor in a cohort sampled during active COVID-19.

CDR3 in DNA: TGCGCCAGCAGCTCTTGGCCCGCACAGGGGGCTAGCACTGAAAAACTGTTTTTT. It yields the protein CASSSWPAQGASTEKLFF. The gene calls are TRBV5-1 and TRBJ1-4, with 9 positions matching TRBD1. This CDR3 spans 18 amino acids. The V and J ends lost 3 bases and 7 bases, in that order; junction bases with no gene match: 16. Germline V CDR1 and CDR2: SGHRS, YFSETQ.